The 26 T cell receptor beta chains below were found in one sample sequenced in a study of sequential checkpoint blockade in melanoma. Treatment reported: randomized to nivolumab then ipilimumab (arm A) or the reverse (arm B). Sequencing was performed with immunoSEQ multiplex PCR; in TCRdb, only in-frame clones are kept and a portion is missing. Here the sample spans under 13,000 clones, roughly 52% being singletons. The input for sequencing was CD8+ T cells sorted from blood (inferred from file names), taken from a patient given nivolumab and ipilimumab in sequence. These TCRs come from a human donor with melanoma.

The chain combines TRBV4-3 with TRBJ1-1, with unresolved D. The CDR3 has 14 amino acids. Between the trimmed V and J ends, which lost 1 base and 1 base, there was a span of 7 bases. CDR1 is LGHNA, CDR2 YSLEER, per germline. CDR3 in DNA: TGCGCCAGCAGCCAAGTCGCAGGGAACACTGAAGCTTTCTTT. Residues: CASSQVAGNTEAFF.

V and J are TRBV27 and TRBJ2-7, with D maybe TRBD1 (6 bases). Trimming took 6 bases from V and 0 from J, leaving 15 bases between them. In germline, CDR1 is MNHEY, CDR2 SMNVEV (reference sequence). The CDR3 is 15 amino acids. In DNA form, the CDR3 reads TGTGCCAGCAGCTTGACCGGGACATTCTCCTACGAGCAGTACTTC. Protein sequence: CASSLTGTFSYEQYF.

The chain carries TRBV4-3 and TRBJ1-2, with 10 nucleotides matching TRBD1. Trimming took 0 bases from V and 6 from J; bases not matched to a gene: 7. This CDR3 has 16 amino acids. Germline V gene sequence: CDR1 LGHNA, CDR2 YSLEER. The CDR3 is CASSQDSGQGGNGYTF. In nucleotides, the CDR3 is TGCGCCAGCAGCCAAGATTCCGGACAGGGGGGAAATGGCTACACCTTC.

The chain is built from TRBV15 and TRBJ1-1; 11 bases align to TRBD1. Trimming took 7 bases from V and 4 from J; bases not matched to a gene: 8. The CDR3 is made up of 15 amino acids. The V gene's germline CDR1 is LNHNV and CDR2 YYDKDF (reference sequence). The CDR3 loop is CATNLGQGAGTEAFF. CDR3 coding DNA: TGTGCCACCAACCTAGGACAGGGGGCTGGCACTGAAGCTTTCTTT.

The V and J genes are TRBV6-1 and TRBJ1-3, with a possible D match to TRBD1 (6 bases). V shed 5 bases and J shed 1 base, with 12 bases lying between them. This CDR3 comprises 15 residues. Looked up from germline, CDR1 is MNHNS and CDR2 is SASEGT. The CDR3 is CASSKGTLSGNTIYF. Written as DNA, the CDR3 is TGTGCCAGCAGTAAAGGGACACTTTCTGGAAACACCATATATTTT.

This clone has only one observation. The CDR3 sequence: CASSSLAGETQYF. The DNA for the CDR3 is TGTGCCAGTAGTTCACTAGCGGGGGAGACCCAGTACTTC. This chain links TRBV19 with TRBJ2-5; 10 positions match TRBD2. The J segment lost 5 bases and the V segment lost 5 bases, leaving 2 bases of the junction unmatched. The germline V gene encodes CDR1 LNHDA and CDR2 SQIVND (reference sequence). This CDR3 has 13 residues.

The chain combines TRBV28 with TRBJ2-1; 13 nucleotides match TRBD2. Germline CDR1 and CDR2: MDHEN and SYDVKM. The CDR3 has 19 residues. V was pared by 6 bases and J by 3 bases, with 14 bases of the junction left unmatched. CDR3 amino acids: CASSPQASGTSGDYNEQFF. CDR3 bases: TGTGCCAGCAGCCCTCAAGCCTCCGGGACTAGCGGGGACTACAATGAGCAGTTCTTC.

The CDR3 spells CASSQGAREQYF. The CDR3, as DNA: TGTGCCAGCAGCCAGGGGGCGCGAGAGCAGTACTTC. V and J are TRBV5-4 and TRBJ2-7; TRBD1 agrees at 8 bases. V shed 4 bases, J shed 7 bases, and the junction held 4 bases outside the gene matches. CDR1 and CDR2 from the germline V gene are SGHNT and YYREEE (reference sequence). The CDR3 sequence is 12 residues long.

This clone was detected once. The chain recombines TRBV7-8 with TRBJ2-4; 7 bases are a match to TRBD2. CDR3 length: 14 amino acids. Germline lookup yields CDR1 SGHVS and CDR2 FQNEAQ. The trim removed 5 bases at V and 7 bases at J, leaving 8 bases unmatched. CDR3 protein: CASSPPAGGNIQYF. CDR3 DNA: TGTGCCAGCAGCCCCCCGGCCGGGGGGAACATTCAGTACTTC.

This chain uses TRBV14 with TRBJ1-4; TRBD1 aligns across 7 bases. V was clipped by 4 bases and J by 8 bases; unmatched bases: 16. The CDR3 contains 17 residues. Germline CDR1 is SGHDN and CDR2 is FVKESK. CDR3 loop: CASSPRDRTRMPEKLFF. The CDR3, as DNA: TGTGCCAGCAGCCCTCGGGACAGAACACGTATGCCAGAAAAACTGTTTTTT. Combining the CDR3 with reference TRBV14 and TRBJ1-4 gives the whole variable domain EAGVTQFPSHSVIEKGQTVTLRCDPISGHDNLYWYRRVMGKEIKFLLHFVKESKQDESGMPNNRFLAERTGGTYSTLKVQPAELEDSGVYFCASSPRDRTRMPEKLFFGSGTQLSVL.

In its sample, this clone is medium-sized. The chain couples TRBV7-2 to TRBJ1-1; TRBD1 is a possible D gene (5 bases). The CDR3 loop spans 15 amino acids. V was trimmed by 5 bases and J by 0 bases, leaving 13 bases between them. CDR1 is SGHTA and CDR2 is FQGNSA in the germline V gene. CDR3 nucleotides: TGTGCCAGCAGCCGCGGGACGTGGATGAACACTGAAGCTTTCTTT. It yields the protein CASSRGTWMNTEAFF.

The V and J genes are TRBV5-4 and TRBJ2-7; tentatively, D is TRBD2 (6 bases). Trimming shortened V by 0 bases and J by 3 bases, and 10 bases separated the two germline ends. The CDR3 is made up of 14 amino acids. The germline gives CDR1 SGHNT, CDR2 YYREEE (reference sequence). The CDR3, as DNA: TGTGCCAGCAGCTTGGCCCGGGGGTTCTACGAGCAGTACTTC. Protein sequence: CASSLARGFYEQYF.

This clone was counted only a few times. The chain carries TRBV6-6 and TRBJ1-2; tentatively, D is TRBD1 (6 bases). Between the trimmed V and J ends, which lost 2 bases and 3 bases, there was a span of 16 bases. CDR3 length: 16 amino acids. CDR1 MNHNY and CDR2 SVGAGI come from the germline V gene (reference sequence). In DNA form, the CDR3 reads TGTGCCAGCAGTTACGATACAGGGAGCCTTTACTATGGCTACACCTTC. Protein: CASSYDTGSLYYGYTF.

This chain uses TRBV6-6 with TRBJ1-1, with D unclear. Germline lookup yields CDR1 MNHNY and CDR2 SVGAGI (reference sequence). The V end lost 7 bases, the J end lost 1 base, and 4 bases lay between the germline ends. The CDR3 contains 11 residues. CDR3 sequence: CASTRNTEAFF. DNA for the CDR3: TGTGCCAGCACCAGGAACACTGAAGCTTTCTTT.

The CDR3 DNA reads TGTGCCAGCAGTCTCCCTTCCCATTACAGGGGCGCCTTATCCTACAATGAGCAGTTCTTC. This sequence encodes CASSLPSHYRGALSYNEQFF. The chain recombines TRBV28 with TRBJ2-1, with 7 nucleotides matching TRBD1. This CDR3 contains 20 residues. J lost 1 base, V lost 5 bases, and 20 bases had no gene match. CDR1 and CDR2 (germline): MDHEN, SYDVKM.

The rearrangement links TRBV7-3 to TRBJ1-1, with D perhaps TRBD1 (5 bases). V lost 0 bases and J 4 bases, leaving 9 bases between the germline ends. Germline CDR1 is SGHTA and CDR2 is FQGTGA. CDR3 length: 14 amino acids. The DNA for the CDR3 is TGTGCCAGCAGCTTAACGGGGGGAGGCACTGAAGCTTTCTTT. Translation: CASSLTGGGTEAFF. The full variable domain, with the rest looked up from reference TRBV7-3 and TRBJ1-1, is GAGVSQTPSNKVTEKGKYVELRCDPISGHTALYWYRQSLGQGPEFLIYFQGTGAADDSGLPNDRFFAVRPEGSVSTLKIQRTERGDSAVYLCASSLTGGGTEAFFGQGTRLTVV.

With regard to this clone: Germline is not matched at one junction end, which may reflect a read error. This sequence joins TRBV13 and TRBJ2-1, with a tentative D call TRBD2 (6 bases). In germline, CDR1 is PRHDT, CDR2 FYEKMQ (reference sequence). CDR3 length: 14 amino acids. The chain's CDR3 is CASSLGGAYNEQFF. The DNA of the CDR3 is TGTGCCAGCAGCCTAGGCGGGGCCTACAATGAGCAGTTCTTC. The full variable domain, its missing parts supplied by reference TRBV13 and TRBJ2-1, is AAGVIQSPRHLIKEKRETATLKCYPIPRHDTVYWYQQGPGQDPQFLISFYEKMQSDKGSIPDRFSAQQFSDYHSELNMSSLELGDSALYFCASSLGGAYNEQFFGPGTRLTVL.

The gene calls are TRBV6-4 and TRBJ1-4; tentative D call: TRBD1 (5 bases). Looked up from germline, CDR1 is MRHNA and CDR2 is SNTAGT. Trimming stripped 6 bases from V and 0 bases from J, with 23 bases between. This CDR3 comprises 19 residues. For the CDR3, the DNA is TGTGCCAGCAGAACCGGGGGGACTTTTACTACTGCAACTAATGAAAAACTGTTTTTT. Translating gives CASRTGGTFTTATNEKLFF.

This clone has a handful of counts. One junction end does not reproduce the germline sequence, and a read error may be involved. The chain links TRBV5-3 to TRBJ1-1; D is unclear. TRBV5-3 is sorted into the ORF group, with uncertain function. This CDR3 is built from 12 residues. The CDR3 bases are TGTGCCAGCAGCTTATCGGGTACTGAAGCTTTCTTT. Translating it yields CASSLSGTEAFF.

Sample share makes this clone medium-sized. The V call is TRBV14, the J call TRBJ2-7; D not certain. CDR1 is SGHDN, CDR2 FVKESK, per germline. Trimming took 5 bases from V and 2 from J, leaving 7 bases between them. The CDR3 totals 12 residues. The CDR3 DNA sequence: TGTGCCAGCAGCGAAGCCACCTACGAGCAGTACTTC. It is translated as CASSEATYEQYF. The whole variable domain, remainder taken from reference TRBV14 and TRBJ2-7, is EAGVTQFPSHSVIEKGQTVTLRCDPISGHDNLYWYRRVMGKEIKFLLHFVKESKQDESGMPNNRFLAERTGGTYSTLKVQPAELEDSGVYFCASSEATYEQYFGPGTRLTVT.

CDR3: CASSFLRGLQETQYF. The CDR3 DNA reads TGCGCCAGCAGCTTTTTAAGGGGGCTACAAGAGACCCAGTACTTC. The chain combines TRBV5-1 with TRBJ2-5; 7 bases fit TRBD1. Germline V gene sequence: CDR1 SGHRS, CDR2 YFSETQ. Unmatched junction bases numbered 6, after V lost 2 bases and J lost 2 bases. The CDR3 spans 15 residues.

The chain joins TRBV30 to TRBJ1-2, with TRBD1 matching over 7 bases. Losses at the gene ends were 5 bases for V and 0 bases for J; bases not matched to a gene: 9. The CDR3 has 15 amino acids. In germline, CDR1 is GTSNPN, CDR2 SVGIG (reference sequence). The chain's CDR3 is CAWWAPDRANYGYTF. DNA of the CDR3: TGTGCCTGGTGGGCCCCAGACAGGGCTAACTATGGCTACACCTTC.

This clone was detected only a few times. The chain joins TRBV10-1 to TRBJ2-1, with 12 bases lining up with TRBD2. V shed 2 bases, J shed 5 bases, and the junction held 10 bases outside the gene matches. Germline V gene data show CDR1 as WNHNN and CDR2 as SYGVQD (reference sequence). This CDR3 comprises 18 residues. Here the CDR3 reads CASSETPLAGGPHNEQFF. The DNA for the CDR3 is TGCGCCAGCAGTGAGACCCCTCTAGCGGGAGGGCCCCACAATGAGCAGTTCTTC.

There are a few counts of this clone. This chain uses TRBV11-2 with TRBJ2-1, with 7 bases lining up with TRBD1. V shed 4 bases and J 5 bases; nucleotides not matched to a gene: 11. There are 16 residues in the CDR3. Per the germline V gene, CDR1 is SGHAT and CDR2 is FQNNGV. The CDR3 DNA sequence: TGTGCCAGCAGCTCGTTTCCGCGACAGGGAGACAATGAGCAGTTCTTC. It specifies CASSSFPRQGDNEQFF.

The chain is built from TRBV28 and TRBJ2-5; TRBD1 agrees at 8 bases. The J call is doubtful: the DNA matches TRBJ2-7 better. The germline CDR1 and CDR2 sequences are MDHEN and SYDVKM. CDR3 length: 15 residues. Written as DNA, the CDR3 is TGTGCCAGCAGTTTCCCCCGCGACAGGGGTAACGAGCAGTACTTC. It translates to CASSFPRDRGNEQYF.

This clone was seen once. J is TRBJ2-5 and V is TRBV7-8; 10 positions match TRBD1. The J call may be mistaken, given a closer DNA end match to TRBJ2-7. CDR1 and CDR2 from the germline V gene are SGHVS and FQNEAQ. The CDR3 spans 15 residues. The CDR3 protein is CASSLEGQGGYEQYF. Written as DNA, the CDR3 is TGTGCCAGCAGCCTAGAAGGACAGGGGGGGTACGAGCAGTACTTC.